Listed below are T cell receptor beta chains from one sample, sequenced in a study of cytomegalovirus exposure and HLA in healthy donors. Here immunoSEQ multiplex PCR was the method, and the copy in TCRdb shows in-frame clones only, minus some. The top ten clones hold 1.2% of a sample with 150,000 to 200,000 clones, approximately 80% of them seen once. Sequenced: PBMCs. The receptors were sampled from a boy aged 2 to 10 in good health and CMV-seronegative. Both conserved end residues are part of each CDR3. Fields, in order: V gene, D gene, J gene, clone size, CDR3 DNA, CDR3 protein. The D gene is left open where the match is weak. The listing skips clone size in some rows; elsewhere it reads once, few, many or a size class.

>TRBV30|NA|TRBJ2-5|NA
TGTGCCTGGAGTGTTAGTGGCAGGGAGACCCAGTACTTC
CAWSVSGRETQYF
>TRBV5-1|TRBD2|TRBJ2-5|NA
TGCGCCAGCAGCGTGAGGTCCCCACTAGCGGGTTACCAAGAGACCCAGTACTTC
CASSVRSPLAGYQETQYF
>TRBV25-1|NA|TRBJ2-1|NA
TGTGCCAGCAGCCTGGACAAACCCTACAATGAGCAGTTCTTC
CASSLDKPYNEQFF
>TRBV5-1|NA|TRBJ1-1|few
TGCGCCAGCAGCTTCAAGTCACAGGGATCCACTGAAGCTTTCTTT
CASSFKSQGSTEAFF
>TRBV2|NA|TRBJ2-5|NA
TGTGCCAGCAGTGAATGGGCTCAAGTTGAGACCCAGTACTTC
CASSEWAQVETQYF
>TRBV21-1|NA|TRBJ2-5|NA
TGTGCCAGCAGCCCATTGTCGCTAGCGGGGGTTGAAGAGACCCAGTACTTC
CASSPLSLAGVEETQYF
>TRBV4-1|NA|TRBJ2-1|once
TGCGCCAGCAGCCAAGATCAGGGGAGGGCAGCCTACAATGAGCAGTTCTTC
CASSQDQGRAAYNEQFF
>TRBV2|NA|TRBJ2-1|NA
TGTGCCAGTAGTGGTGCCACCTATATCAATGAGCAGTTCTTC
CASSGATYINEQFF
>TRBV6-5|NA|TRBJ2-1|NA
TGTGCCAGCAGTTCTAAACTTAATGAGCAGTTCTTC
CASSSKLNEQFF
>TRBV14|NA|TRBJ1-4|NA
TGTGCCAGCAGCCAAGAGACGGGTATAAGTGATTTT
CASSQETGISDF
>TRBV4-3|NA|TRBJ2-3|few
TGCGCCAGCAGCCCTTATAGGCAGGGCACAGATACGCAGTATTTT
CASSPYRQGTDTQYF
>TRBV5-4|TRBD2|TRBJ2-3|NA
TGTGCCAGCAGCTCCCCGGGACTAAGCACAGATACGCAGTATTTT
CASSSPGLSTDTQYF
>TRBV6-6|NA|TRBJ1-2|NA
TGTGCCAGCAGTTACGTGAGGGATGGCTACACCTTC
CASSYVRDGYTF
>TRBV7-2|TRBD2|TRBJ2-5|NA
TGTGCCAGCAGCTCTGTCTCGCGGGAGGGAGGAGGGGAGACCCAGTACTTC
CASSSVSREGGGETQYF
>TRBV9|TRBD2|TRBJ2-1|NA
TGTGCCAGCAGCACCTCGGGACTACCATACAATGAGCAGTTCTTC
CASSTSGLPYNEQFF
>TRBV30|TRBD1|TRBJ1-1|once
TGTGCCCGGAGGGACAGGGGGCGGAACACTGAAGCTTTCTTT
CARRDRGRNTEAFF
>TRBV2|TRBD1|TRBJ1-6|few
TGTGCCAGCAGTGAAACGACAGGGCCTTTTAGTTCACCCCTCCACTTT
CASSETTGPFSSPLHF
>TRBV5-6|NA|TRBJ2-5|NA
TGTGCCAGCAGCTTGGCAGCGGTGGTAGAGACCCAGTACTTC
CASSLAAVVETQYF
>TRBV30|TRBD1|TRBJ1-4|NA
TGTGCCTGGAGCCAACTTAGGACAGGGGTTGAAAAACTGTTTTTT
CAWSQLRTGVEKLFF
>TRBV7-9|TRBD2|TRBJ2-3|NA
TGTGCCAGCAGCGTGACAATAGCGGGGGGAGATACGCAGTATTTT
CASSVTIAGGDTQYF